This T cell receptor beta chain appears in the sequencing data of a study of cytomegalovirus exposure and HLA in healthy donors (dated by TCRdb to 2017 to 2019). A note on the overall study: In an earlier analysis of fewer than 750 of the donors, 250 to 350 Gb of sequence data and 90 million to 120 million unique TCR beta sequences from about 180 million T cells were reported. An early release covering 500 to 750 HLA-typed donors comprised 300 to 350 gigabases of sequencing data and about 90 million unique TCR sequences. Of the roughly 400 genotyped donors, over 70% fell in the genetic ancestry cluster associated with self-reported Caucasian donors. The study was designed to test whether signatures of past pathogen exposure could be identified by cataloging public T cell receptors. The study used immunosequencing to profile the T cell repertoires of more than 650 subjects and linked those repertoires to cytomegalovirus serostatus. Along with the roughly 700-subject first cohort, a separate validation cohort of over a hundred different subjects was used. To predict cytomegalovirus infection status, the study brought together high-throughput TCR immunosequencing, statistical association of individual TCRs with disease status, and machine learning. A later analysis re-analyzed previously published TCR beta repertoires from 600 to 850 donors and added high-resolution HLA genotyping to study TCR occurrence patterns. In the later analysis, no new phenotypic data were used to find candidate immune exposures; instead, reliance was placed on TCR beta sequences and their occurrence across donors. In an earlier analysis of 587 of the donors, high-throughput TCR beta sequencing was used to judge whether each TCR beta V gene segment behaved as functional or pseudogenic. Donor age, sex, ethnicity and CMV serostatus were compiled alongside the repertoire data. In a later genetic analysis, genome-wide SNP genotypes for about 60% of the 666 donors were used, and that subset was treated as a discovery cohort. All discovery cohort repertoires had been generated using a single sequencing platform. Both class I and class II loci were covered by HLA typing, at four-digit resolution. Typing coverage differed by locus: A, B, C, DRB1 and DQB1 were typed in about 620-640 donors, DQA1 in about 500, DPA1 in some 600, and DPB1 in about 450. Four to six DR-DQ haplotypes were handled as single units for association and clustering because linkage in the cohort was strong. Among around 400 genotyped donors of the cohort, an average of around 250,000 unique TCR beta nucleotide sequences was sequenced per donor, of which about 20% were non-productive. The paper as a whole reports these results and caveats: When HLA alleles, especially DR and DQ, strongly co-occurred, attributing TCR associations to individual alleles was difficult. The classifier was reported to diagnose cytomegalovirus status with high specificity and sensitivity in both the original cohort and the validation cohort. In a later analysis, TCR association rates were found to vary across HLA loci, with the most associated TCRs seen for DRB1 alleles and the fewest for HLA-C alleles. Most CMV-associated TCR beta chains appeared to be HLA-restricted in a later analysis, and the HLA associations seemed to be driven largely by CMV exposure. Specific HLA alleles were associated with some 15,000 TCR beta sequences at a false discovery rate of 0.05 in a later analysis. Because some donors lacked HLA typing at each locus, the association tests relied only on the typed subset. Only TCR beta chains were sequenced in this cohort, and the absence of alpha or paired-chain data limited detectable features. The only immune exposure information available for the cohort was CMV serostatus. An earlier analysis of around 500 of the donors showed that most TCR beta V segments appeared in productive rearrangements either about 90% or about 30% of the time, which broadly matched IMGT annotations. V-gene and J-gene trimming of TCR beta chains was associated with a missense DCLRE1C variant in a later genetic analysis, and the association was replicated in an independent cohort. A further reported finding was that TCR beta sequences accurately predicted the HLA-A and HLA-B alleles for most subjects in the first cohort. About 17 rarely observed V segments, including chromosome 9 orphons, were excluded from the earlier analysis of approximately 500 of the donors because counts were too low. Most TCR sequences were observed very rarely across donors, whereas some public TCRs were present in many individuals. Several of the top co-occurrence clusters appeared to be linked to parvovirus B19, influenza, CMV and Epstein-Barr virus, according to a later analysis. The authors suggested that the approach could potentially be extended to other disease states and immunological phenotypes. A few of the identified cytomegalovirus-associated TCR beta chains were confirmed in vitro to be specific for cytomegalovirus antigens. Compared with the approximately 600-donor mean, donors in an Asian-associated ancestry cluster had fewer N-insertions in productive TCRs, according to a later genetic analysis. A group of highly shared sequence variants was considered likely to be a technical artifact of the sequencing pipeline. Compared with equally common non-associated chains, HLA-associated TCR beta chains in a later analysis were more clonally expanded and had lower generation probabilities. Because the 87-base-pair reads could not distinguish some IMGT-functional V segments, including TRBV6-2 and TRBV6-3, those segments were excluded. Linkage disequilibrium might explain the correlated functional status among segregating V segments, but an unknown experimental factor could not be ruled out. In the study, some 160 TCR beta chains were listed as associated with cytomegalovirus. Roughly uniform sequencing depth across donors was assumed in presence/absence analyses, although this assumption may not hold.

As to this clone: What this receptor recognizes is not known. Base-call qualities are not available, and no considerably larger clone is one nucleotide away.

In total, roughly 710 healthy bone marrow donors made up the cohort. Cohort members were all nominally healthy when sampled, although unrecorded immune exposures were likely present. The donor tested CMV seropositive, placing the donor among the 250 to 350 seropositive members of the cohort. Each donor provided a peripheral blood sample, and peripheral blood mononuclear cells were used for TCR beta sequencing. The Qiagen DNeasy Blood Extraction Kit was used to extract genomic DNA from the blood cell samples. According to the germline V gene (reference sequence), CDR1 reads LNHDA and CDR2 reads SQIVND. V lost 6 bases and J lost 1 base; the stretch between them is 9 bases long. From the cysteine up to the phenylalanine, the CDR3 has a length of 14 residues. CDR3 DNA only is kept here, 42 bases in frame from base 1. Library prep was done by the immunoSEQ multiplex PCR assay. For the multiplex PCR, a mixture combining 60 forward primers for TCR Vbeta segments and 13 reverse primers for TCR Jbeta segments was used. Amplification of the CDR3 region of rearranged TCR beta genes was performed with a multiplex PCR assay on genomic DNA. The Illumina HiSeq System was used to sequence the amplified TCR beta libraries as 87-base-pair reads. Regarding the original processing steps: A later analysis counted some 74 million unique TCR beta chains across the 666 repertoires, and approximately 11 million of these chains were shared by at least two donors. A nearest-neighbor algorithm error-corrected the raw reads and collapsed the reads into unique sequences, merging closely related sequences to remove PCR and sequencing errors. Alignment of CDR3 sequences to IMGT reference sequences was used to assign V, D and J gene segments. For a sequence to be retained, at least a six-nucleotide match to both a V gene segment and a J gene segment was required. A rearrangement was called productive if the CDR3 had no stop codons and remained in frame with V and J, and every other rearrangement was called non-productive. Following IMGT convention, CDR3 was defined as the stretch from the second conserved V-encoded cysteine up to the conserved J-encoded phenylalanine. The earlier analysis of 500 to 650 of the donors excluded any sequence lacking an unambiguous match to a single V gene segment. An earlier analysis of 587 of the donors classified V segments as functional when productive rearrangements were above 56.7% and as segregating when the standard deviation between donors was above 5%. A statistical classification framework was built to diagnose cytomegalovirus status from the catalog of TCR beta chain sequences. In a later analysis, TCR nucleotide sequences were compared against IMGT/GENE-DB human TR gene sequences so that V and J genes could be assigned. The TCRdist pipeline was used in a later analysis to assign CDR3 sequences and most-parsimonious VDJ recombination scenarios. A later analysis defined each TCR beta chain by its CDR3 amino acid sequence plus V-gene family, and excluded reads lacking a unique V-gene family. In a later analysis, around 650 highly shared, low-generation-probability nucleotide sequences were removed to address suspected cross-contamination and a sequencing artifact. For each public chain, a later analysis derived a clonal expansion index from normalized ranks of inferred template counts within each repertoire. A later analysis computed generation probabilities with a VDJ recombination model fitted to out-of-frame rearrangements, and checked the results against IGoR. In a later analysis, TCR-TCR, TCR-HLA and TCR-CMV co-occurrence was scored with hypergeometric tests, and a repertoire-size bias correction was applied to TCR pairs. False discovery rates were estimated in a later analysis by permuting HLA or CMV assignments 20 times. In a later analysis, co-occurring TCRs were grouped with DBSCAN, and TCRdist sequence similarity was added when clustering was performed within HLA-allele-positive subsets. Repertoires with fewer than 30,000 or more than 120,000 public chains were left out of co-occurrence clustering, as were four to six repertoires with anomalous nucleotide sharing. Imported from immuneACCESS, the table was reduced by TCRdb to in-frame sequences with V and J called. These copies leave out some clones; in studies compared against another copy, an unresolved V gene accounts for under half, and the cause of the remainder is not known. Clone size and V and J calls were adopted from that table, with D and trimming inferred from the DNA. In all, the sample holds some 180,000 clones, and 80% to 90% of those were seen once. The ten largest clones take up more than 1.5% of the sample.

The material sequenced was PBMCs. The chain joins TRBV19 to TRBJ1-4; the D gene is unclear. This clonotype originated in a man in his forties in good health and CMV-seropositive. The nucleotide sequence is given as TGTGCCAGTAGAAGGCCGGGAACTAATGAAAAACTGTTTTTT. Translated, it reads CASRRPGTNEKLFF.